Shown below are 25 T cell receptor beta chains from a single sample sequenced in a study of regulatory T cells in long-lasting Graves disease. To make TCR beta libraries, researchers used iRepertoire HTBI primers and Arm-PCR of CDR3 regions. TCRdb re-called the multiplex PCR reads with MiXCR, one entry per CDR3 protein. The sample contains approximately 360,000 distinct CDR3 sequences, 12% of which appear only once. The time point here: newly diagnosed GD, antithyroid drugs for less than 3 months. Extracted PBMC RNA gave rise to the TCR library. This sample also belongs to another study, concerning T cells in Graves' hyperthyroidism and ophthalmopathy.

The specimen was peripheral blood mononuclear cells (PBMCs), collected at new diagnosis, from a patient treated with antithyroid drugs. The receptors were gathered from a woman aged 18-29 years with Graves disease.

Many counts were recorded for this clonotype. The chain combines TRBV12-3 or TRBV12-4 with TRBJ2-5; 8 bases map to TRBD2. Trimming removed 6 bases from V and 7 bases from J; junction bases left unmatched: 13. The CDR3 runs to 15 residues. The CDR3 loop is CASSPVGGGTGTQYF. CDR3 DNA: TGTGCCAGCAGCCCCGTTGGCGGGGGGACCGGGACCCAGTACTTC.

This chain connects TRBV29-1 to TRBJ2-7, with D uncertain. Trimming took 4 bases from V and 0 from J, leaving 10 bases between them. This CDR3 has 13 amino acids. The V gene's germline CDR1 is SQVTM and CDR2 ANQGSEA. CDR3 loop: CSVVGIVSYEQYF. In DNA, the CDR3 is TGCAGCGTTGTTGGGATCGTCTCCTACGAGCAGTACTTC.

This clonotype was detected ten times or more. The chain is built from TRBV3-1 and TRBJ2-5, with D uncertain. Germline assignment: CDR1 LGHDT and CDR2 YNNKEL (reference sequence). The CDR3 length is 14 residues. Trimming took 2 bases from V and 1 from J, leaving 8 bases between them. CDR3 DNA sequence: TGTGCCAGCAGCCAAAATCAGGCCCAAGAGACCCAGTACTTC. Amino acid sequence: CASSQNQAQETQYF.

This clonotype appeared many times. The V call is TRBV6-1, the J call TRBJ1-2, with D maybe TRBD1 (5 bases). Trimming cost V 5 bases and J 3 bases, with 16 bases left between them. The CDR3 is made up of 15 amino acids. The germline V gene has CDR1 MNHNS and CDR2 SASEGT. The CDR3 nucleotides are TGTGCCAGCAGTCGCACCGTGAGGGACCACTATGGCTACACCTTC. Amino acid sequence: CASSRTVRDHYGYTF.

Comment on this clonotype: A read error may explain this, as a much larger clone is one base away. The V call is TRBV3-1, the J call TRBJ2-5; 10 bases are shared with TRBD2. V lost 4 bases and J lost 11; bases outside the gene matches: 16. There are 16 residues in the CDR3. CDR1 and CDR2 (germline): LGHDT, YNNKEL (reference sequence). CDR3 amino acids: CASSPPGSGGGNEQYF. The CDR3 DNA reads TGTGCCAGCAGCCCCCCGGGGAGCGGGGGGGGGAATGAGCAGTACTTC.

Of note for this clonotype: Just one base apart from a much larger clone, this may be a read error. The chain carries TRBV7-2 and TRBJ1-4, with 8 bases identical to TRBD1. This CDR3 is 15 amino acids long. CDR1 SGHTA and CDR2 FQGNSA come from the germline V gene. V dropped 5 bases and J dropped 7; count of bases not matched to a gene: 9. In DNA, the CDR3 is TGTGCCAGCAGCGCCCGGGACAGGTGTGGTGAAAAACTGTTTTTT. Protein: CASSARDRCGEKLFF.

This clonotype came up many times. CDR3 sequence reads: CASSLGDRNQPQHF. DNA of the CDR3: TGCGCCAGCAGCTTGGGGGACAGGAATCAGCCCCAGCATTTT. The V call is TRBV5-1, the J call TRBJ1-5; TRBD1 aligns across 8 bases. Germline V CDR1 and CDR2: SGHRS, YFSETQ. CDR3 length: 14 amino acids. V shed 0 bases and J 4 bases; nucleotides not matched to a gene: 0.

This clonotype has ten or more counts. The V and J genes are TRBV6-1 and TRBJ1-3; D not resolved. The germline CDR1 and CDR2 sequences are MNHNS and SASEGT. V was trimmed by 3 bases and J by 0 bases, leaving 6 bases between them. The CDR3 runs 14 residues. The CDR3 DNA sequence: TGTGCCAGCAGTGAGGGAAGCTCTGGAAACACCATATATTTT. Translation: CASSEGSSGNTIYF.

This clonotype was seen many times. J is TRBJ1-5 and V is TRBV12-3 or TRBV12-4; D uncertain. Trimming cost V 5 bases and J 2 bases, with 10 bases left between them. The CDR3 spans 14 residues. CDR3 amino acids: CASSHESGNQPQHF. The CDR3 DNA reads as TGTGCCAGCAGTCACGAAAGCGGCAATCAGCCCCAGCATTTT.

This clonotype was recorded many times. This chain connects TRBV20-1 to TRBJ2-1; unclear D gene. Germline V gene lookup returns CDR1 DFQATT and CDR2 SNEGSKA (reference sequence). Trimming stripped 7 bases from V and 5 bases from J, with 21 bases between. The length of the CDR3 is 15 residues. CDR3 DNA: TGCAGTGTAAAAGGGTTTACCGCCCCCGACAATGAGCAGTTCTTC. This gives the protein CSVKGFTAPDNEQFF.

The table lists this clonotype with a count of one. This chain links TRBV18 with TRBJ2-5, with 7 nucleotides matching TRBD2. The CDR3 has 16 residues. Germline CDR1 KGHSH, CDR2 LQKENI. J lost 5 bases, V lost 4 bases, and 13 bases had no gene match. The CDR3 region has the DNA TGTGCCAGCTCACTAGAGACAGCTAGCGGAGCGGAGACCCAGTACTTC. This sequence encodes CASSLETASGAETQYF.

This clonotype was counted many times. V and J are TRBV15 and TRBJ2-1; 11 bases fit TRBD2. CDR3 size: 18 residues. The trim removed 3 bases at V and 4 bases at J, leaving 11 bases unmatched. Germline CDR1 and CDR2: LNHNV and YYDKDF (reference sequence). The CDR3 sequence is CATSSETLAGGLYNEQFF. The CDR3 coding sequence is TGTGCCACCAGCAGTGAGACTCTAGCGGGGGGCCTTTACAATGAGCAGTTCTTC.

This clonotype was seen ten or more times. V is TRBV9 and J is TRBJ2-1, with 10 bases lining up with TRBD2. The CDR3 extends over 15 amino acids. Per germline, CDR1 SGDLS and CDR2 YYNGEE. Germline trimming cut 0 bases from V and 4 bases from J; bases unmatched to any gene: 1. CDR3 sequence: CASSVGTSGYNEQFF. In nucleotides, the CDR3 is TGTGCCAGCAGCGTAGGGACTAGCGGTTACAATGAGCAGTTCTTC.

This clonotype has just a few counts. The chain has TRBV4-3 and TRBJ2-5, with D perhaps being TRBD1 or TRBD2 (6 bases each). The CDR3 consists of 14 residues. Trimming cost V 4 bases and J 5 bases, with 14 bases left between them. The germline CDR1 and CDR2 sequences are LGHNA and YSLEER. For the CDR3, the DNA is TGCGCCAGCAGCCTCTCTCGGGGGCCGGAGACCCAGTACTTC. Protein product: CASSLSRGPETQYF.

This clonotype was observed many times. The chain couples TRBV3-1 to TRBJ2-6, with D possibly matching TRBD1 (6 bases). In germline, CDR1 is LGHDT, CDR2 YNNKEL (reference sequence). With 7 bases removed from V and 0 bases from J, the gap between germline ends came to 10 bases. The CDR3 spans 15 residues. In DNA, the CDR3 is TGTGCCAGCACCCAGGGGTACTCTGGGGCCAACGTCCTGACTTTC. As protein: CASTQGYSGANVLTF. Combining the CDR3 with reference TRBV3-1 and TRBJ2-6 gives the whole variable domain DTAVSQTPKYLVTQMGNDKSIKCEQNLGHDTMYWYKQDSKKFLKIMFSYNNKELIINETVPNRFSPKSPDKAHLNLHINSLELGDSAVYFCASTQGYSGANVLTFGAGSRLTVL.

This clonotype was recorded many times. This rearrangement joins TRBV30 to TRBJ2-3; perhaps D is TRBD1 or TRBD2 (5 bases each). The germline V and J ends were trimmed by 7 bases and 4 bases, with 9 bases remaining between them. Germline values: CDR1 GTSNPN, CDR2 SVGIG (reference sequence). CDR3 length: 11 amino acids. The CDR3 nucleotides read TGTGCCTCACGGGACCCAGATACGCAGTATTTT. It specifies CASRDPDTQYF.

This clonotype has at least ten counts. This rearrangement joins TRBV2 to TRBJ1-2; 7 positions agree with TRBD1. J lost 6 bases, V lost 3 bases, and 4 bases had no gene match. The germline V gene has CDR1 SNHLY and CDR2 FYNNEI. The CDR3 runs to 13 residues. CDR3 sequence reads: CASSDRGLDGYTF. DNA for the CDR3: TGTGCCAGCAGTGATAGGGGGCTCGATGGCTACACCTTC.

This clonotype was seen many times. The chain combines TRBV4-3 with TRBJ1-1; D is undetermined. The V gene's germline CDR1 is LGHNA and CDR2 YSLEER. Trimming cost V 5 bases and J 4 bases, with 14 bases left between them. This CDR3 region has 14 residues. This CDR3 reads CASSRQGGSTEAFF. As DNA, the CDR3 is TGCGCCAGCAGCAGACAAGGCGGGTCCACTGAAGCTTTCTTT.

In its sample, this clonotype was seen many times. J is TRBJ1-5 and V is TRBV12-3 or TRBV12-4; perhaps TRBD1 as D (5 bases). V lost 5 bases, J lost 2 bases, and 16 bases lay in between. The CDR3 runs 16 residues. The CDR3 nucleotides are TGTGCCAGCAGTATAAGTCAGGGTTGGGGCAATCAGCCCCAGCATTTT. This sequence encodes CASSISQGWGNQPQHF.

V is TRBV27 and J is TRBJ2-1; possible D gene TRBD2, 5 bases. The V gene lost 4 bases and the J gene lost 6 bases, with 13 bases spanning the gap. CDR3 length equals 14 residues. Looked up from germline, CDR1 is MNHEY and CDR2 is SMNVEV (reference sequence). The CDR3 here is CASSSVAGLNEQFF. The CDR3, as DNA: TGTGCCAGCAGTTCGGTGGCGGGTCTCAATGAGCAGTTCTTC.

This clonotype was detected many times. The gene calls are TRBV10-2 and TRBJ2-1, with TRBD2 matching 8 bases. The CDR3 spans 16 residues. V lost 6 bases and J lost 6; bases outside the gene matches: 13. Germline lookup yields CDR1 WSHSY and CDR2 SAAADI. CDR3 loop: CASRRDWTSIGNEQFF. DNA for the CDR3: TGCGCCAGCAGAAGAGACTGGACTAGCATCGGCAATGAGCAGTTCTTC.

This clonotype showed up many times. The genes are TRBV29-1 and TRBJ2-5; D may be TRBD1 (5 bases). CDR1 and CDR2 from the germline V gene are SQVTM and ANQGSEA. Trimming removed 3 bases from V and 5 bases from J, with 19 bases in between. There are 15 residues in the CDR3. This CDR3 reads CSVDSGQGVDETQYF. The CDR3 nucleotides read TGCAGCGTTGATTCCGGGCAGGGTGTCGACGAGACCCAGTACTTC.

As for this clonotype: This could be a read error, since a much larger clone is one nucleotide away. This chain joins TRBV13 and TRBJ2-5; no clear D. The CDR3 loop spans 14 amino acids. The V gene's germline CDR1 is PRHDT and CDR2 FYEKMQ (reference sequence). The V end lost 5 bases, the J end lost 1 base, and 11 bases lay between the germline ends. CDR3 loop: CASSPFTGQETQYF. The CDR3 DNA reads TGTGCCAGCAGCCCCTTCACCGGCCAAGAGACCCAGTACTTC.

At least ten counts were recorded for this clonotype. The gene calls are TRBV11-2 and TRBJ2-7; no clear D. V was shortened by 3 bases and J by 3 bases, with 6 bases between the two germline ends. The CDR3 is 12 residues long. CDR1 and CDR2 (germline): SGHAT, FQNNGV. The CDR3 DNA follows: TGTGCCAGCAGCTTGCAAATCTACGAGCAGTACTTC. Its translation: CASSLQIYEQYF.

This clonotype was observed at least ten times. This chain uses TRBV6-1 with TRBJ2-7; 7 bases fit TRBD1. Trimming took 6 bases from V and 5 from J; bases not matched to a gene: 10. Germline CDR1 reads MNHNS; CDR2 reads SASEGT. The CDR3 length is 14 residues. CDR3 sequence reads: CASSPQTGKNEQYF. The CDR3 DNA follows: TGTGCCAGCAGCCCCCAGACAGGGAAAAACGAGCAGTACTTC.